This TCR beta chain was sequenced for a study of T cell clonotyping in hematopoietic cell transplantation. Overall study: Recipient samples before transplant were obtained post-cytoreduction.

The CDR3 runs to 13 residues. Trimming took 3 bases from V and 7 from J, leaving 13 bases between them. The V gene's germline CDR1 is GTSNPN and CDR2 SVGIG (reference sequence). Regarding the study as a whole: Cells were unsorted, so CD4 and CD8 contributions were not separated. Graft donor and pretransplant recipient Inverse Simpson Index values predicted broader posttransplant TCR diversity.

Profiling relied on immunoSEQ multiplex PCR, and the TCRdb table lists in-frame clones only, not all of them. The table shows under 45,000 clones, with roughly 94% occurring only once. Time point described: recipient sample about 28 days before transplant, after cytoreduction. Comments on this clone: What it recognizes is unknown.

The sequence derives from a man between 35 and 55 years old with chronic myeloid leukemia. Some clones in this sample may be carry-over from other donors' samples. The input for sequencing was peripheral blood mononuclear cells, taken before stem cell transplant. V gene TRBV30 combines with J gene TRBJ1-5; weak D call: TRBD1 (5 bases). The chain's CDR3 is CAWRSGASQPQHF. The DNA for the CDR3 is TGTGCCTGGAGATCTGGGGCCAGCCAGCCCCAGCATTTT.